A selection of T cell receptor beta chains follows, all from one sample in a study of cytomegalovirus exposure and HLA in healthy donors. Produced via immunoSEQ multiplex PCR; TCRdb's table is partial and in-frame only. The repertoire has under 150,000 clones, roughly 79% of them found once; the top ten carry roughly 1.4%. The sample taken for sequencing was PBMCs. The origin of the receptors is a young man in good health and CMV-seropositive. CDR3s include the opening cysteine and the closing phenylalanine or tryptophan. The order of the fields is CDR3 DNA, CDR3 protein, J gene, V gene, clone size, D gene. A D gene is named only where the DNA matches it firmly. The size of a clone is reported for some rows only, either as once, few or many, or as a class for expanded clones.

DNA: TGTTCCGGTACCGGAGGGGGAAACACCATATATTTT
CDR3: CSGTGGGNTIYF
J: TRBJ1-3
V: TRBV7-9
size: .
D: .

DNA: TGTGCCAGCGCCGGGGGGAGTGAAGCTTTCTTT
CDR3: CASAGGSEAFF
J: TRBJ1-1
V: TRBV28
size: once
D: .

DNA: TGTGCCAGCAGCTTGTATTCGGGGGGGAACACCGGGGAGCTGTTTTTT
CDR3: CASSLYSGGNTGELFF
J: TRBJ2-2
V: TRBV5-4
size: .
D: TRBD2

DNA: TGTGCCAGCGCGAGTCCGGCGGGAGGGCCGAGCTCCTACAATGAGCAGTTCTTC
CDR3: CASASPAGGPSSYNEQFF
J: TRBJ2-1
V: TRBV11-3
size: .
D: TRBD2

DNA: TGTGCCAGCAGTGACAGTCCCGGTGGGAACACTGAAGCTTTCTTT
CDR3: CASSDSPGGNTEAFF
J: TRBJ1-1
V: TRBV6-6
size: once
D: .

DNA: TGTGCCAGCACCCAGACTAGCGGCACAGATACGCAGTATTTT
CDR3: CASTQTSGTDTQYF
J: TRBJ2-3
V: TRBV28
size: few
D: TRBD2

DNA: TGTGCCAGCAGTGAAAGGAGATTCTCTGGGGCCAACGTCCTGACTTTC
CDR3: CASSERRFSGANVLTF
J: TRBJ2-6
V: TRBV2
size: .
D: .

DNA: TGCGCCAGCAGGGGACTAGCAACAAACCAGGCTCACAATGAGCAGTTCTTC
CDR3: CASRGLATNQAHNEQFF
J: TRBJ2-1
V: TRBV5-1
size: once
D: TRBD2

DNA: TGTGCCAGCAGCCCAGGGGTCGGGGAGCTGTTTTTT
CDR3: CASSPGVGELFF
J: TRBJ2-2
V: TRBV11-2
size: .
D: .

DNA: TGTGCCAGCAGTGAAGGGACAGGAGTCAATCAGCCCCAGCATTTT
CDR3: CASSEGTGVNQPQHF
J: TRBJ1-5
V: TRBV6-1
size: few
D: TRBD1

DNA: TGTGCCAGCGACTCGACAGGGGACATCTACGAGCAGTACTTC
CDR3: CASDSTGDIYEQYF
J: TRBJ2-7
V: TRBV2
size: .
D: TRBD1

DNA: TGTGCCAGTAGTATAGAAGGGGGGACGGGGGGTGGGACCCAGTACTTC
CDR3: CASSIEGGTGGGTQYF
J: TRBJ2-5
V: TRBV19
size: .
D: .

DNA: TGTGCCAGCAGATGGGAACTAGCGGGGGGGAATGAGCAGTTCTTC
CDR3: CASRWELAGGNEQFF
J: TRBJ2-1
V: TRBV7-8
size: once
D: TRBD2

DNA: TGTGCCAGCAGCTCCGACAGGAGAACCTACAATGAGCAGTTCTTC
CDR3: CASSSDRRTYNEQFF
J: TRBJ2-1
V: TRBV11-3
size: .
D: .

DNA: TGTGCCAGCTCACCGCTTGGGGCTAGCGGGTACTTCTACGAGCAGTACTTC
CDR3: CASSPLGASGYFYEQYF
J: TRBJ2-7
V: TRBV18
size: .
D: TRBD2

DNA: TGTGCCAGCAGAGAAGGACTAGCGAACACCGGGGAGCTGTTTTTT
CDR3: CASREGLANTGELFF
J: TRBJ2-2
V: TRBV2
size: .
D: TRBD2

DNA: TGCGCCAGCAGCTTGTGGGACAGGGAAACAGATACGCAGTATTTT
CDR3: CASSLWDRETDTQYF
J: TRBJ2-3
V: TRBV5-1
size: .
D: TRBD1

DNA: TGTGCCAGCTCACCAGGGACAGACTATGGCTACACCTTC
CDR3: CASSPGTDYGYTF
J: TRBJ1-2
V: TRBV18
size: .
D: TRBD1

DNA: TGTGCCAGCAGCACAGAGGTAGCGAACTCCTACGAGCAGTACTTC
CDR3: CASSTEVANSYEQYF
J: TRBJ2-7
V: TRBV5-8
size: few
D: .

DNA: TGTGCCAGTAGTATCTCCCCCCAAGGCGGCAATGAAAAACTGTTTTTT
CDR3: CASSISPQGGNEKLFF
J: TRBJ1-4
V: TRBV19
size: .
D: .

DNA: TGTGCCAGCAGTCTCGCAGGGGGTCCACGCGAGCAGTACTTC
CDR3: CASSLAGGPREQYF
J: TRBJ2-7
V: TRBV6-5
size: few
D: TRBD1

DNA: TGTGCCATCAGTGTCCGGGACACCTCCGGGGAGCTGTTTTTT
CDR3: CAISVRDTSGELFF
J: TRBJ2-2
V: TRBV10-3
size: .
D: .

DNA: TGCGCCAGCAGCCCGTCGAGCGGGGCGAACAATGAGCAGTTCTTC
CDR3: CASSPSSGANNEQFF
J: TRBJ2-1
V: TRBV5-1
size: .
D: TRBD2

DNA: TGCGCCAGCAGCCTCGACAGTCAGAACACTGAAGCTTTCTTT
CDR3: CASSLDSQNTEAFF
J: TRBJ1-1
V: TRBV5-1
size: .
D: .

DNA: TGCGCCAGCAGCTTCAGGGCAGTTTTCCAGCGGGAGGTACCCTACGAGCAGTACTTC
CDR3: CASSFRAVFQREVPYEQYF
J: TRBJ2-7
V: TRBV5-1
size: once
D: TRBD2

DNA: TGTGCCAGTAGTACAACAGGGAAGTCTGGAAACACCATATATTTT
CDR3: CASSTTGKSGNTIYF
J: TRBJ1-3
V: TRBV19
size: .
D: .

DNA: TGTGCCAGCAGTGAAAGGGTAGAGGGAGAGCAGTACTTC
CDR3: CASSERVEGEQYF
J: TRBJ2-7
V: TRBV6-5
size: .
D: .

DNA: TGTGCCAGCAGCTTGACTAGCGGGAGGGGCCAAAACATTCAGTACTTC
CDR3: CASSLTSGRGQNIQYF
J: TRBJ2-4
V: TRBV7-9
size: .
D: TRBD2

DNA: TGTGCCAGCAGCGTAGACGGGAGGAGGGGGGATACGCAGTATTTT
CDR3: CASSVDGRRGDTQYF
J: TRBJ2-3
V: TRBV9
size: .
D: .

DNA: TGTGCCAGCAGCAAAGGAAGACTATGGGGCTACACCTTC
CDR3: CASSKGRLWGYTF
J: TRBJ1-2
V: TRBV21-1
size: .
D: .

DNA: TGTGCCAGCAGCCGACAGTTAACTGAAGCTTTCTTT
CDR3: CASSRQLTEAFF
J: TRBJ1-1
V: TRBV6-1
size: .
D: .

DNA: TGTGCCAGCAGCGCCGGTGGGAGCTTCGGCACAGATACGCAGTATTTT
CDR3: CASSAGGSFGTDTQYF
J: TRBJ2-3
V: TRBV28
size: .
D: .

DNA: TGTGCCAGCAGCTTCATCGGCGGAACCTACGAGCAGTACTTC
CDR3: CASSFIGGTYEQYF
J: TRBJ2-7
V: TRBV5-6
size: few
D: .

DNA: TGTGCCAGCAGTTACGCCCGGAGCTTTGGAAACACCATATATTTT
CDR3: CASSYARSFGNTIYF
J: TRBJ1-3
V: TRBV6-5
size: .
D: .

DNA: TGTGCCAGCAGCCTCCGGGAGGGTCAGCCCCAGCATTTT
CDR3: CASSLREGQPQHF
J: TRBJ1-5
V: TRBV28
size: .
D: .

DNA: TGTGCCAGCAGCCCTAGCGGGAGGGGCGGAGAGCAGTACTTC
CDR3: CASSPSGRGGEQYF
J: TRBJ2-7
V: TRBV7-9
size: .
D: TRBD2

DNA: TGTGCCAGCAGGCAGCCGGGACTAGGATACAATGAGCAGTTCTTC
CDR3: CASRQPGLGYNEQFF
J: TRBJ2-1
V: TRBV27
size: .
D: TRBD2

DNA: TGTGCCAGCAGCCAGACGGACAGCTCCAATCAGCCCCAGCATTTT
CDR3: CASSQTDSSNQPQHF
J: TRBJ1-5
V: TRBV11-2
size: .
D: .

DNA: TGTGCCAGCAGTTACCGACTAGCGGGCTCCTACGAGCAGTACTTC
CDR3: CASSYRLAGSYEQYF
J: TRBJ2-7
V: TRBV6-5
size: .
D: TRBD2

DNA: TGTGCCAGCAGTCGACAGGTACCCGAGCAGTACTTC
CDR3: CASSRQVPEQYF
J: TRBJ2-7
V: TRBV28
size: .
D: .

DNA: TGTGCCAGCACTACTCAACAGGCCGCTTTAGGCTACGAGCAGTACTTC
CDR3: CASTTQQAALGYEQYF
J: TRBJ2-7
V: TRBV28
size: .
D: .

DNA: TGTGCCAGCAGCCCAGGACAGGGTGGGGATACGCAGTATTTT
CDR3: CASSPGQGGDTQYF
J: TRBJ2-3
V: TRBV7-9
size: .
D: TRBD1

DNA: TGTGCCAGTAGTGTCCGGGGCTCCTACAATGAGCAGTTCTTC
CDR3: CASSVRGSYNEQFF
J: TRBJ2-1
V: TRBV19
size: .
D: .